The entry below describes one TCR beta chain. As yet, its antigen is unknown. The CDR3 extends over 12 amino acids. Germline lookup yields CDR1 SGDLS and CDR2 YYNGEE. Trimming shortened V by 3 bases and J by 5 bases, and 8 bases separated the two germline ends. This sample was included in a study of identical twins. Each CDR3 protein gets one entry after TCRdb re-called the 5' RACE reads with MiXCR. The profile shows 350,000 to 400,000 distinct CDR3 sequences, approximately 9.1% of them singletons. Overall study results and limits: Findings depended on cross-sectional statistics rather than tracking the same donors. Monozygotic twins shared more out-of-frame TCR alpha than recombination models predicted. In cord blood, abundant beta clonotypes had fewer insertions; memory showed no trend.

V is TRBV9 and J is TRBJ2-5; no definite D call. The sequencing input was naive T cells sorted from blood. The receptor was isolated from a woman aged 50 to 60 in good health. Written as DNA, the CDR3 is TGTGCCAGCAGCGAGGATTTGGAGACCCAGTACTTC. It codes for CASSEDLETQYF.